The rows below give T cell receptor beta chains drawn from one sample of a study of CD8 T cells in ankylosing spondylitis. In TCRdb, the 5' RACE reads were re-called with MiXCR into one record per CDR3 protein. This sample has fewer than 550,000 distinct CDR3 sequences, with roughly 5% found just once. Source material: blood, either unsorted or a sorted T cell fraction (not recorded which). The receptor source for this set is a male donor with ankylosing spondylitis. CDR3s include the opening cysteine and the closing phenylalanine or tryptophan. D genes are given only for firm matches. The size field is filled for only some rows; it gives once, few, many or a size class.

j_call	clone_size	d_call	v_call	cdr3_aa	cdr3_nt
TRBJ1-2	few	TRBD1	TRBV12-3/TRBV12-4	CASTPGQGTITNGYTF	TGTGCCAGCACCCCGGGACAGGGGACAATCACCAATGGCTACACCTTC
TRBJ1-1	many	NA	TRBV25-1	CASSDRYTEAFF	TGTGCCAGCAGTGACCGTTACACTGAAGCTTTCTTT
TRBJ2-1	few	NA	TRBV7-2	CASGIAANSYNEQFF	TGTGCCAGCGGAATCGCGGCAAACTCCTACAATGAGCAGTTCTTC
TRBJ2-3	many	NA	TRBV6-2/TRBV6-3	CASSFLDYLLGDTQYF	TGTGCCAGCAGTTTCCTGGACTACCTGCTGGGAGATACGCAGTATTTT
TRBJ2-1	few	NA	TRBV7-8	CASSLREDSYNEQFF	TGTGCCAGCAGCTTAAGGGAGGACTCCTACAATGAGCAGTTCTTC
TRBJ2-7	many	TRBD2	TRBV6-5	CASSYFAPGLGLAAYEQYF	TGTGCCAGCAGTTACTTCGCTCCGGGACTGGGACTAGCGGCCTACGAGCAGTACTTC
TRBJ2-7	few	NA	TRBV7-3	CASSLTGGGGYYEQYF	TGTGCCAGCAGCTTAACGGGCGGTGGGGGGTACTACGAGCAGTACTTC
TRBJ2-5	many	TRBD1	TRBV29-1	CSVRGGTGDVTQYF	TGCAGCGTAAGGGGGGGGACAGGGGATGTGACCCAGTACTTC
TRBJ2-1	NA	TRBD2	TRBV20-1	CSFWGQAPGLAGGPSYNEQFF	TGCAGCTTCTGGGGTCAGGCTCCGGGATTAGCGGGAGGGCCCTCCTACAATGAGCAGTTCTTC
TRBJ2-1	many	TRBD2	TRBV24-1	CATSDTRGGGDRNNEQFF	TGTGCCACCAGTGATACCCGGGGGGGTGGGGACCGAAACAATGAGCAGTTCTTC
TRBJ2-3	few	TRBD2	TRBV7-9	CASSGQRDSTDTQYF	TGTGCCAGCAGCGGCCAGCGGGATAGCACAGATACGCAGTATTTT
TRBJ2-3	many	NA	TRBV11-1	CASSLPRLGEVRPTDTQYF	TGTGCCAGCAGCTTACCTAGATTGGGGGAGGTTCGACCCACAGATACGCAGTATTTT
TRBJ2-7	many	NA	TRBV6-2/TRBV6-3	CASSFPARRAYEQYF	TGTGCCAGCAGCTTCCCCGCCAGGCGCGCCTACGAGCAGTACTTC
TRBJ2-1	many	TRBD2	TRBV3-1	CASSQDTGTREGTSSYNEQFF	TGTGCCAGCAGCCAAGACACCGGGACTAGAGAGGGGACTAGCTCCTACAATGAGCAGTTCTTC
TRBJ2-7	few	TRBD2	TRBV6-1	CASSEVPLAGGYEQYF	TGTGCCAGCAGTGAAGTCCCCCTAGCGGGAGGCTACGAGCAGTACTTC
TRBJ1-1	many	NA	TRBV4-1	CASSLSHRWRIGTEAFF	TGCGCCAGCAGCCTCAGCCACCGGTGGCGGATAGGAACTGAAGCTTTCTTT
TRBJ2-4	NA	NA	TRBV2	CASSAEGVLAKNIQYF	TGTGCCAGCAGTGCGGAAGGGGTCTTAGCCAAAAACATTCAGTACTTC
TRBJ1-5	many	NA	TRBV10-3	CAVHRDQNQPQHF	TGTGCCGTCCACCGGGATCAAAATCAGCCCCAGCATTTT
TRBJ2-1	few	TRBD2	TRBV6-2/TRBV6-3	CASSYEGLAGNEQFF	TGTGCCAGCAGTTACGAGGGACTAGCGGGCAATGAGCAGTTCTTC
TRBJ2-2	few	TRBD2	TRBV28	CASSSPVGSGDHTGELFF	TGTGCCAGCAGTTCCCCCGTCGGTAGCGGGGACCACACCGGGGAGCTGTTTTTT
TRBJ2-2	many	TRBD1	TRBV29-1	CSANGGTGVRELFF	TGCAGCGCGAATGGCGGGACAGGGGTCCGGGAGCTGTTTTTT
TRBJ2-4	many	NA	TRBV12-3/TRBV12-4	CATSPWATGNIQYF	TGTGCCACTTCGCCCTGGGCCACAGGAAACATTCAGTACTTC
TRBJ1-6	few	TRBD1	TRBV28	CASRKDREGVSPLHF	TGTGCCAGCAGAAAAGACAGGGAAGGGGTTTCACCCCTCCACTTT
TRBJ2-1	many	TRBD2	TRBV20-1	CSARDRSGRAYNEQFF	TGCAGTGCTAGAGACCGTAGCGGGAGGGCATACAATGAGCAGTTCTTC
TRBJ2-1	many	TRBD2	TRBV2	CASRRERGGNEQFF	TGTGCCAGCCGTCGGGAGCGGGGGGGCAATGAGCAGTTCTTC
TRBJ1-2	many	NA	TRBV5-6	CASSLSLGAPGYTF	TGTGCCAGCAGCTTGTCTCTCGGGGCTCCAGGCTACACCTTC